This TCR beta chain was captured by sequencing in a study of blood T cell repertoires in COVID-19. About the study: Sources were T cells, B-cell-depleted T cells, or PBMCs; the material itself was cDNA or gDNA.

The participants were between roughly 18 and 100 years old and came from under 25 US areas. Participants' own reports of clinical history determined their cohort assignment. Methods used by the authors: Estimates of nucleated cell counts were drawn from the amplification of reference gene primers. Data came from immunoSEQ multiplex PCR; TCRdb stores just in-frame clones and leaves some out. V and J calls and clone size are as listed in that table; D and trimming were resolved from the DNA. In the table there are approximately 220,000 clones, roughly four fifths of which are singletons. The sample comprised PBMCs or T cells enriched from blood (not recorded which). The origin of this receptor is a woman aged 40 to 50 who had been exposed to COVID-19.

For the CDR3, the DNA is TGTGCCAGCAGCGCGACAGGCCTTGAAAGCGTTGGAAAACTGTTTTTT. Translation gives CASSATGLESVGKLFF. This chain joins TRBV7-9 and TRBJ1-4; possible D gene TRBD1, 6 bases. With 5 bases removed from V and 10 bases from J, the gap between germline ends came to 23 bases. The CDR3 is made up of 16 amino acids. From germline, CDR1 is SEHNR and CDR2 FQNEAQ (reference sequence).